These T cell receptor beta chains were read from a single sample in a study of neurological immune-mediated disorders. TCRdb re-derived calls from the 5' RACE reads in MiXCR, one entry per CDR3 protein. The table shows over 75,000 distinct CDR3 sequences, with 5% to 6.5% occurring only once. The sequencing sample was made of PBMCs. Source of these receptors: a woman aged 60-75 years with multiple sclerosis. Each CDR3 is given with its conserved first and last residue.

J gene	V gene	CDR3 protein
TRBJ1-1	TRBV5-1	CASSVLADRNTEAFF
TRBJ2-3	TRBV20-1	CSVGGGSTDTQYF
TRBJ2-7	TRBV5-1	CASRGAQGIYEQYF
TRBJ1-2	TRBV12-3/TRBV12-4	CASSLDPAYGYTF
TRBJ1-4	TRBV7-2	CASSQRAATNEKLFF
TRBJ1-2	TRBV7-9	CASSRGVGYGYTF
TRBJ2-4	TRBV6-5	CASSYSASFGKNIQYF
TRBJ1-3	TRBV5-1	CASSASSGSSGNTIYF
TRBJ2-5	TRBV20-1	CSAAGEGLAGQETQYF
TRBJ2-1	TRBV20-1	CSASLLRAGVFGEQFF
TRBJ2-1	TRBV20-1	CSAPRILNYNEQFF
TRBJ2-7	TRBV19	CASSIQGSYEQYF
TRBJ2-2	TRBV5-1	CASSLGGRVAGELFF
TRBJ1-1	TRBV6-1	CASSEAGTGKTEAFF
TRBJ1-3	TRBV5-1	CASSLNGQPGNTIYF
TRBJ2-5	TRBV29-1	CSGKAGSGPETQYF
TRBJ1-1	TRBV6-1	CASSDHRGQWNTEAFF
TRBJ2-1	TRBV7-9	CASSPGTGIGFF
TRBJ2-2	TRBV15	CATSRGLAGGTGELFF
TRBJ1-1	TRBV15	CATSRVGRGNTEAFF
TRBJ1-2	TRBV25-1	CASSWTGANGYTF
TRBJ1-1	TRBV20-1	CSARGPGGLTGGRPNTEAFF